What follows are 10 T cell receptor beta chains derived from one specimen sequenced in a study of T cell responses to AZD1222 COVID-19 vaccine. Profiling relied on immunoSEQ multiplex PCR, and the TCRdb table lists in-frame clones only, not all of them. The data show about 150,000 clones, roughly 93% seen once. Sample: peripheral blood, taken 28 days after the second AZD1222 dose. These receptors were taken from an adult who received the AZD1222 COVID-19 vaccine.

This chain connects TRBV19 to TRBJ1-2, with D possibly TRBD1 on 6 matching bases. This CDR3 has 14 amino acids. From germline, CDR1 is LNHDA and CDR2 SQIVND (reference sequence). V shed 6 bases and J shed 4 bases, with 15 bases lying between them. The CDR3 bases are TGTGCCAGTAGGGGCAGGGGCTATGGCTATGGCTACACCTTC. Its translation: CASRGRGYGYGYTF.

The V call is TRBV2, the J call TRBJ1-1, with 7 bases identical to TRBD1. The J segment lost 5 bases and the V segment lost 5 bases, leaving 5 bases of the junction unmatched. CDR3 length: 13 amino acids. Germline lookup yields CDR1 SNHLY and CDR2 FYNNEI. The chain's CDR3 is CASSLTGRTEAFF. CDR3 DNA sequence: TGTGCCAGCAGTCTGACAGGGAGGACTGAAGCTTTCTTT.

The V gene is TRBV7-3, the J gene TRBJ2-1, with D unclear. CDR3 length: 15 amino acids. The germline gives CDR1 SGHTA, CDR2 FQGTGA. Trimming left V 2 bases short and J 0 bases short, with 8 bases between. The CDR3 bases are TGTGCCAGCAGCTTAGCGGATAGCTCCTACAATGAGCAGTTCTTC. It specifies CASSLADSSYNEQFF.

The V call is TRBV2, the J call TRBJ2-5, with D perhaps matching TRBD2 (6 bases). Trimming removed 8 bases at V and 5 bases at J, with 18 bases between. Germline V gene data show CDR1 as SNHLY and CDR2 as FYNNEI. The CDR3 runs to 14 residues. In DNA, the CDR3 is TGTGCCAGCCCCTCGGGCGGGAAATCGGAGACCCAGTACTTC. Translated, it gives CASPSGGKSETQYF.

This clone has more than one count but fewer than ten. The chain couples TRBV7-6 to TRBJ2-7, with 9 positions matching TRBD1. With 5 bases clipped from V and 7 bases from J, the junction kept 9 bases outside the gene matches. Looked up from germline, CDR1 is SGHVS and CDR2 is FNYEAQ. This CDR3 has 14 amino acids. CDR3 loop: CASSLQGAAGEQYF. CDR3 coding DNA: TGTGCCAGCAGCCTACAGGGGGCGGCGGGGGAGCAGTACTTC.

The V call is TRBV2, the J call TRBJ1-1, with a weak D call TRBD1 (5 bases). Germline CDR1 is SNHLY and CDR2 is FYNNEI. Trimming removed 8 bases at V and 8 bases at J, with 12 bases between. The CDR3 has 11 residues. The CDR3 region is CASVMGTEAFF. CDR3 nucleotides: TGTGCCAGCGTAATGGGGACCGAAGCTTTCTTT.

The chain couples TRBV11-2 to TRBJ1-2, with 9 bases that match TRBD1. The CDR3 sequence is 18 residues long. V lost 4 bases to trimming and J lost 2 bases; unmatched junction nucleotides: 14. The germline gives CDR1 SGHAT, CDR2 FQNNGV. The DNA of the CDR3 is TGTGCCAGCAGCTCGATCCGGGACAGGGCCCGAGAAAACTATGGCTACACCTTC. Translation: CASSSIRDRARENYGYTF.

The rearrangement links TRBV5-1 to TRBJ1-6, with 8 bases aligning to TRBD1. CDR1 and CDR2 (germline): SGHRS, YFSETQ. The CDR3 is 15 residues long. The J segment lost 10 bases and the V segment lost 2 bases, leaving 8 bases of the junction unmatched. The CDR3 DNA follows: TGCGCCAGCAGCTTCCGGACAGGGACTGGATCACCCCTCCACTTT. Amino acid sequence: CASSFRTGTGSPLHF.

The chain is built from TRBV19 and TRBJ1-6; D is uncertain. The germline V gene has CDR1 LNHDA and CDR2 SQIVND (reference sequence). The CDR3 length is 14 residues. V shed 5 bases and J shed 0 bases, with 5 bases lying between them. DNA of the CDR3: TGTGCCAGTAGTTTTGGCTCCTATAATTCACCCCTCCACTTT. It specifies CASSFGSYNSPLHF.

This CDR3 is CASSQEAGEVGAFF. CDR3 coding DNA: TGTGCCAGCAGCCAAGAAGCAGGGGAGGTTGGAGCTTTCTTT. This rearrangement joins TRBV3-1 (or the pseudogene TRBV3-2) to TRBJ1-1; D might be TRBD1 (6 bases). The V end was cut by 0 bases, the J end by 10 bases, with 15 bases between. Germline V gene sequence: CDR1 LGHDT, CDR2 YNNKEL (reference sequence). The CDR3 is 14 residues long.